One T cell receptor (beta chain) is described in this entry. What it binds is not known. Drawing of blood for sampling happened at baseline, at cycle 4 day 1, and at cycle 7 day 1. The data were obtained in a study of OX40 agonist ivuxolimab in advanced cancers. Study-wide results and caveats: The investigators did not determine what antigen specificity the expanded peripheral T cells had. Low normalized T-cell clonal expansion was also seen in some nonresponders.

Clones were read by immunoSEQ multiplex PCR, and TCRdb kept only the in-frame ones, dropping some. The sample has approximately 81,000 clones, around 83% seen once. The germline gives CDR1 MNHNY, CDR2 SVGAGI (reference sequence). Germline trimming cut 0 bases from V and 5 bases from J; bases unmatched to any gene: 3. The CDR3 extends over 14 amino acids. The sequence came from an adult with an advanced solid tumor such as melanoma, head and neck, liver or kidney cancer. The rearrangement joins TRBV6-6 to TRBJ2-5, with 7 nucleotides matching TRBD1. The sample here was CD4+ or CD8+ T cells sorted from blood, taken in a trial of the OX40 agonist ivuxolimab. CDR3 in DNA: TGTGCCAGCAGTTACTCAGGGGGCTGGGAGACCCAGTACTTC. Translated, it gives CASSYSGGWETQYF.